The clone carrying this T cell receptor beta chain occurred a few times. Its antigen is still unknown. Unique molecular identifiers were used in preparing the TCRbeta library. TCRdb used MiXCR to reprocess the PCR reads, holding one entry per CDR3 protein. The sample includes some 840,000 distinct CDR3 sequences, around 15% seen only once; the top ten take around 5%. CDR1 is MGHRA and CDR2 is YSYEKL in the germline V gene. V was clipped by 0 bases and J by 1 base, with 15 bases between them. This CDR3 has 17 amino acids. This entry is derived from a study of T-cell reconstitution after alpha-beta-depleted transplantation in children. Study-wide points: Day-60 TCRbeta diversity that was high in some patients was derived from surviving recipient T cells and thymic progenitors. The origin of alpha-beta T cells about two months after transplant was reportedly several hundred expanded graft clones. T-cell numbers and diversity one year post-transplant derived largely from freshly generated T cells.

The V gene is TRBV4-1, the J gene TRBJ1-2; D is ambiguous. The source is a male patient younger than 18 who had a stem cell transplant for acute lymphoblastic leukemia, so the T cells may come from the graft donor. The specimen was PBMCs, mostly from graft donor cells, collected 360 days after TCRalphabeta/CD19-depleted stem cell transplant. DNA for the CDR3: TGCGCCAGCAGCCAAGATATGGCAGTCATTTTTAACTATGGCTACACCTTC. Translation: CASSQDMAVIFNYGYTF.